A single sample is the source of the 17 T cell receptor beta chains below, sequenced in a study of blood T cell repertoires in COVID-19 (dated by TCRdb to about 2020). Library creation used the immunoSEQ multiplex PCR assay. What TCRdb holds here is the immuneACCESS table cut down to in-frame rearrangements. Part of the clones is not present; checked against another copy, under half of the missing clones reflect an unresolved V gene, and the others are unexplained. The table for this sample lists roughly 100,000 clones; 84% of them were counted only once. The top ten clones comprise roughly a quarter of the sample. Specimen: peripheral blood. These receptors originate from a man aged 55-75 years with acute or convalescent COVID-19.

CDR3 amino acids: CASSYRDRGNTEAFF. CDR3 bases: TGTGCCAGCAGCTACCGGGACAGGGGAAACACTGAAGCTTTCTTT. The gene calls are TRBV7-2 and TRBJ1-1, with TRBD1 matching over 10 bases. Germline-derived CDR1 and CDR2 are SGHTA and FQGNSA. The J segment lost 2 bases and the V segment lost 4 bases, leaving 4 bases of the junction unmatched. The CDR3 spans 15 residues.

The chain links TRBV28 to TRBJ2-7, with 7 bases lining up with TRBD1. Trimming cost V 4 bases and J 2 bases; bases outside gene matches: 8. Germline V gene sequence: CDR1 MDHEN, CDR2 SYDVKM. The CDR3 extends over 15 amino acids. CDR3 nucleotides: TGTGCCAGCAGTTCCCCCGGCCAGGGGGCCTACGAGCAGTACTTC. Its translation is CASSSPGQGAYEQYF. Full variable domain (rest looked up from reference TRBV28 and TRBJ2-7): DVKVTQSSRYLVKRTGEKVFLECVQDMDHENMFWYRQDPGLGLRLIYFSYDVKMKEKGDIPEGYSVSREKKERFSLILESASTNQTSMYLCASSSPGQGAYEQYFGPGTRLTVT.

This clone is a singleton in its sample. This chain connects TRBV25-1 to TRBJ1-1; 10 bases map to TRBD1. The CDR3 is 15 residues long. The V segment lost 4 bases and the J segment 3 bases; nucleotides outside the gene matches: 5. In germline, CDR1 is MGHDK, CDR2 SYGVNS. Written as DNA, the CDR3 is TGTGCCAGCAGTGGTACCGGGACAGGGGACACTGAAGCTTTCTTT. This codes for CASSGTGTGDTEAFF.

This clone was counted a single time. This chain joins TRBV4-3 and TRBJ2-3, with TRBD1 as a possible D gene (6 bases). The CDR3 extends over 16 amino acids. CDR1 is LGHNA and CDR2 is YSLEER in the germline V gene. Between the trimmed V and J ends, which lost 3 bases and 1 base, there was a span of 14 bases. CDR3 residues: CASSQGPHRGTDTQYF. In DNA, the CDR3 is TGCGCCAGCAGCCAGGGTCCCCACAGGGGCACAGATACGCAGTATTTT.

The genes are TRBV25-1 and TRBJ2-5, with TRBD2 as a possible D gene (6 bases). Germline V gene sequence: CDR1 MGHDK, CDR2 SYGVNS. The CDR3 is 15 amino acids. The V end lost 2 bases, the J end lost 4 bases, and 14 bases lay between the germline ends. Here the CDR3 reads CASSESKGRSETQYF. In nucleotides, the CDR3 is TGTGCCAGCAGTGAAAGTAAAGGGAGGTCAGAGACCCAGTACTTC.

CDR3 coding DNA: TGTGCCAGCAATACTCCGGGACAGGGCGACACTGAAGCTTTCTTT. It codes for CASNTPGQGDTEAFF. This sequence joins TRBV28 and TRBJ1-1; 9 bases match TRBD1. This CDR3 has 15 amino acids. Germline CDR1 reads MDHEN; CDR2 reads SYDVKM. J gave up 3 bases and V 7 bases, and 9 bases lay outside the gene matches.

The chain uses TRBV28 and TRBJ2-1; the match to TRBD2 covers 8 bases. The J segment lost 5 bases and the V segment lost 1 base, leaving 4 bases of the junction unmatched. Germline CDR1 and CDR2: MDHEN and SYDVKM. The CDR3 length is 15 residues. This chain's CDR3 is CASSLLGSGDNEQFF. The DNA for the CDR3 is TGTGCCAGCAGTTTATTGGGTAGCGGGGACAATGAGCAGTTCTTC.

This clone was detected only a few times. V gene TRBV27 combines with J gene TRBJ2-1; 11 bases line up with TRBD2. V shed 2 bases, J shed 9 bases, and the junction held 6 bases outside the gene matches. The CDR3 is 15 residues long. Germline CDR1 and CDR2: MNHEY and SMNVEV (reference sequence). The CDR3 DNA reads as TGTGCCAGCAGTTTACTAGCGGGAGGTTTAAGTGAGCAGTTCTTC. It specifies CASSLLAGGLSEQFF.

This clone came up a few times. The chain employs TRBV7-8 and TRBJ1-3, with a weak D call TRBD1 (5 bases). V gave up 2 bases and J gave up 4 bases, with 6 bases separating them. From germline, CDR1 is SGHVS and CDR2 FQNEAQ. This CDR3 has 13 residues. The DNA for the CDR3 is TGTGCCAGCAGCTTAAACAGGGGAAACACCATATATTTT. Its protein is CASSLNRGNTIYF.

The V and J genes are TRBV18 and TRBJ1-2, with TRBD1 as a possible D gene (6 bases). CDR1 and CDR2 (germline): KGHSH, LQKENI. V lost 3 bases and J 5 bases, leaving 10 bases between the germline ends. The CDR3 consists of 13 residues. This chain's CDR3 is CASSPRTAYGYTF. The DNA for the CDR3 is TGTGCCAGCTCACCTAGGACAGCTTATGGCTACACCTTC.

The V and J genes are TRBV14 and TRBJ1-5, with TRBD1 identical over 7 bases. CDR3 length equals 15 residues. V was clipped by 4 bases and J by 4 bases; unmatched bases: 7. Germline CDR1 and CDR2: SGHDN and FVKESK. CDR3 protein: CASSLRGGPNQPQHF. In DNA form, the CDR3 reads TGTGCCAGCAGCCTAAGAGGGGGCCCTAATCAGCCCCAGCATTTT.

V usage is TRBV5-6 and J usage is TRBJ1-1; no definite D call. V was shortened by 1 base and J by 0 bases, with 4 bases between the two germline ends. This CDR3 contains 13 residues. The V gene's germline CDR1 is SGHDT and CDR2 YYEEEE. DNA for the CDR3: TGTGCCAGCAGCTTGTCAGTGAACACTGAAGCTTTCTTT. As protein: CASSLSVNTEAFF.

This chain links TRBV7-2 with TRBJ2-5, with D tentatively TRBD2 (6 bases). Trimming shortened V by 1 base and J by 7 bases, and 10 bases separated the two germline ends. This CDR3 is built from 13 residues. From germline, CDR1 is SGHTA and CDR2 FQGNSA. CDR3 sequence (DNA): TGTGCCAGCAGCTTAGTCCACGGGGGGACCCAGTACTTC. Translation gives CASSLVHGGTQYF. Full variable domain (rest looked up from reference TRBV7-2 and TRBJ2-5): GAGVSQSPSNKVTEKGKDVELRCDPISGHTALYWYRQSLGQGLEFLIYFQGNSAPDKSGLPSDRFSAERTGGSVSTLTIQRTQQEDSAVYLCASSLVHGGTQYFGPGTRLLVL.

This chain connects TRBV7-8 to TRBJ1-3, with TRBD1 matching 9 bases. The V gene end was trimmed by 2 bases and the J gene end by 3 bases; junction bases not matched to a gene: 2. Germline values: CDR1 SGHVS, CDR2 FQNEAQ. This CDR3 comprises 15 residues. DNA of the CDR3: TGTGCCAGCAGCTTACGACAGGGGGATGGAAACACCATATATTTT. It encodes CASSLRQGDGNTIYF.

CDR3 sequence reads: CASSAGGNTEAFF. In DNA, the CDR3 is TGTGCCAGCTCAGCGGGGGGAAACACTGAAGCTTTCTTT. V usage is TRBV18 and J usage is TRBJ1-1; the D gene is possibly TRBD1 (5 bases). Germline CDR1 KGHSH, CDR2 LQKENI. The CDR3 runs to 13 residues. V dropped 5 bases and J dropped 2 bases, with 9 bases sitting between them.

The rearrangement joins TRBV4-1 to TRBJ1-5; 7 nucleotides line up with TRBD1. This CDR3 contains 14 residues. Germline trimming cut 5 bases from V and 2 bases from J; bases unmatched to any gene: 3. Germline V CDR1 and CDR2: MGHRA, YSYEKL. This CDR3 is CASSLGQRNQPQHF. The CDR3, as DNA: TGCGCCAGCAGCTTGGGACAGCGCAATCAGCCCCAGCATTTT.

In DNA form, the CDR3 reads TGTGCCACCAGAAAAGTCAGGACCTACGAGCAGTACGTC. Its protein is CATRKVRTYEQYV. The genes are TRBV24-1 and TRBJ2-7; no clear D. Per the germline V gene, CDR1 is KGHDR and CDR2 is SFDVKD. The CDR3 sequence is 13 residues long. V was cut by 7 bases and J by 2 bases, with 11 bases left in between.